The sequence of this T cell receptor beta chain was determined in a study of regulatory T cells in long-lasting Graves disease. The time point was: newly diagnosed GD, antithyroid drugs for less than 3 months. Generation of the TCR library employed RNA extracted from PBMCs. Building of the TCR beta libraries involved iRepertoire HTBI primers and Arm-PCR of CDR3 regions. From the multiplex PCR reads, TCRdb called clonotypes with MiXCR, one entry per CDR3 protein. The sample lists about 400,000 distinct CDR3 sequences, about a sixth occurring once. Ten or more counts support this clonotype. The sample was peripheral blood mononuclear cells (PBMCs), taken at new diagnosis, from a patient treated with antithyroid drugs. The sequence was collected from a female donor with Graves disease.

The CDR3 nucleotides read TGTGCCAGCAGTTACACCGGGACAGGGGGCATGGTCGAGTTCTTC. It is translated as CASSYTGTGGMVEFF. The rearrangement joins TRBV6-9 to TRBJ2-1; TRBD1 matches 12 bases. Trimming cost V 3 bases and J 14 bases; bases outside gene matches: 11. The CDR3 sequence is 15 residues long. Germline CDR1 MNHGY, CDR2 SVAAGI.